The clone carrying this TCR beta chain was seen a few times. Its antigen remains unidentified. The data were taken from a study of T-cell memory formation after mild COVID-19. Study findings and constraints: Mainly CM and EM harbored the contracting CD4+ clones; mainly EMRA harbored the CD8+ ones. The second-wave clones peaking on day 37 were not confirmed as SARS-CoV-2-specific. Contracting clones from day 15 to 85 showed balanced CD4/CD8; later expanders favored CD4+. There were some responding clones in pre-infection memory, which suggested that cross-reactive memory had joined.

J was trimmed by 2 bases and V by 2 bases; bases with no gene match: 5. Germline values: CDR1 MNHEY, CDR2 SVGEGT. There are 15 residues in the CDR3. From the 5' RACE reads, TCRdb called clonotypes with MiXCR, one entry per CDR3 protein. Altogether roughly 560,000 distinct CDR3 sequences are present, around 20% being singletons, with the ten largest covering approximately 12%. The rearrangement uses TRBV6-2 or TRBV6-3 and TRBJ2-5; 7 positions match TRBD2. The source is an adult woman who had mild COVID-19 (a few samples of this study predate the infection). Cell type and time point are not known. The sequencing input was PBMCs or a T cell subset sorted from them (not recorded which). In nucleotides, the CDR3 is TGTGCCAGCAGTTACGATTCTAGCGGACAAGAGACCCAGTACTTC. Translation gives CASSYDSSGQETQYF.